The text below deals with one T cell receptor beta chain. Authors' processing steps: Using reference gene primer amplification, nucleated cell counts were estimated. Data came from immunoSEQ multiplex PCR; TCRdb stores just in-frame clones and leaves some out. For V, J and clone size, that table is used; D and trimming come from the DNA. The repertoire has under 300,000 clones, roughly nine tenths of them found once; the top ten carry around 12%. The data are from a study of blood T cell repertoires in COVID-19. The sequence came from a woman under 40 with COVID-19, enrolled during active disease. The material sequenced was peripheral blood.

The CDR3 protein is CASSSMGLDVYF. In DNA form, the CDR3 reads TGTGCCAGCAGTTCGATGGGCCTTGACGTATATTTT. The chain uses TRBV12-3 or TRBV12-4 and TRBJ1-3, with D hard to call. V lost 4 bases to trimming and J lost 14 bases, with 15 bases between them. The CDR3 is made up of 12 amino acids.